These T cell receptor beta chains were read from a single sample in a study of cytomegalovirus exposure and HLA in healthy donors. Measured with immunoSEQ multiplex PCR; TCRdb has only the in-frame clones, and not every one. The repertoire includes 60,000 to 85,000 clones, around two thirds of them detected once, and roughly 4.5% sits in the top ten. Sequenced input: PBMCs. Receptor source: a man in his sixties in good health and CMV-seropositive. Both conserved end residues are trimmed from each CDR3. Not every row has a clone size; where given, it reads once, few, many or a size class.

TRBV14	few	TRBJ1-2	ASRDRDPNGYT
TRBV9	NA	TRBJ2-3	ASSVGDSGRAEDTQY
TRBV4-3	few	TRBJ2-1	ASSQEAQSSYNEQF
TRBV10-3	NA	TRBJ2-7	AISTGGIYEQY
TRBV18	NA	TRBJ1-2	ASSPTGSNYGYT
TRBV20-1	NA	TRBJ2-3	SATQRDTQY
TRBV30	NA	TRBJ2-1	AWKGAFGNEQF
TRBV30	NA	TRBJ2-1	AWSVRGLTSYNEQF
TRBV27	NA	TRBJ1-5	ASSSRGPWTNQPQH
TRBV6-1	NA	TRBJ1-4	ASSEPQWGLNEKLF
TRBV6-5	NA	TRBJ1-6	ASSIREPNSPLH
TRBV10-1	NA	TRBJ2-7	ASSRAGGYEQY